These 8 T cell receptor beta chains came from one sample sequenced in a study of blood T cell repertoires in COVID-19. Produced via immunoSEQ multiplex PCR; TCRdb's table is partial and in-frame only. The table has roughly 250,000 clones, 75% to 95% seen once. Sequencing used PBMCs or T cells enriched from blood (not recorded which). The source of these receptors is a woman aged 18-29 years who had recovered from COVID-19.

With respect to this clone: Mismatch with germline at one junction end may stem from a read error. The chain carries TRBV7-7 and TRBJ2-2; D perhaps matches TRBD2 (6 bases). This CDR3 has 16 amino acids. Germline V CDR1 and CDR2: SSHAT, FNYEAQ (reference sequence). The CDR3 region has the DNA TGTGCTAGCAGCTTAGCCCGGGACTCTCCCCCCGGGGAGCTGTTTTTT. Amino acid sequence: CASSLARDSPPGELFF.

The gene calls are TRBV28 and TRBJ2-7, with TRBD2 matching over 11 bases. V lost 6 bases and J lost 2; bases outside the gene matches: 3. The CDR3 has 14 residues. Germline V gives CDR1 MDHEN, CDR2 SYDVKM. The CDR3: CASRRSGRAYEQYF. CDR3 in DNA: TGTGCCAGCAGGCGTAGCGGGAGGGCCTACGAGCAGTACTTC.

This chain links TRBV11-3 with TRBJ2-1; 15 nucleotides match TRBD2. With 5 bases clipped from V and 9 bases from J, the junction kept 8 bases outside the gene matches. Germline CDR1 SGHNT, CDR2 YENEEA. The CDR3 spans 16 residues. The CDR3 reads CASSQGLAGGFSEQFF. Written as DNA, the CDR3 is TGTGCCAGCAGCCAGGGACTAGCGGGAGGTTTCAGTGAGCAGTTCTTC. Together with reference TRBV11-3 and TRBJ2-1, the CDR3 gives the full variable domain: EAGVVQSPRYKIIEKKQPVAFWCNPISGHNTLYWYLQNLGQGPELLIRYENEEAVDDSQLPKDRFSAERLKGVDSTLKIQPAELGDSAVYLCASSQGLAGGFSEQFFGPGTRLTVL.

The CDR3 sequence is CATTGQVNQPQHF. In DNA, the CDR3 is TGTGCCACCACGGGACAGGTAAATCAGCCCCAGCATTTT. The chain joins TRBV28 to TRBJ1-5; the match to TRBD1 covers 8 bases. The CDR3 covers 13 residues. The junction had 6 bases not matched to a gene; V was cut back by 10 bases and J by 4 bases. CDR1 and CDR2 from the germline V gene are MDHEN and SYDVKM.

The chain recombines TRBV20-1 with TRBJ2-3; D is ambiguous. This CDR3 contains 11 residues. Germline lookup yields CDR1 DFQATT and CDR2 SNEGSKA (reference sequence). CDR3 nucleotide sequence: TGCACTGCGTCTAGCACAGATACGCAGTATTTT. Translation: CTASSTDTQYF.

This clone was counted only a few times. V is TRBV7-2 and J is TRBJ2-2; 7 bases match TRBD2. CDR3 length equals 15 residues. V shed 5 bases, J shed 2 bases, and the junction held 5 bases outside the gene matches. Germline V gene data show CDR1 as SGHTA and CDR2 as FQGNSA. For the CDR3, the DNA is TGTGCCAGCAGCCCCGGGACTACCAACACCGGGGAGCTGTTTTTT. Protein sequence: CASSPGTTNTGELFF.

The J gene is TRBJ2-5, the V gene TRBV5-1; TRBD1 might be the D (5 bases). Germline CDR1 and CDR2: SGHRS and YFSETQ. V was clipped by 2 bases and J by 0 bases, with 8 bases between them. The CDR3 has 14 residues. CDR3 loop: CASSLTGHQETQYF. The CDR3 DNA follows: TGCGCCAGCAGCTTAACAGGCCACCAAGAGACCCAGTACTTC.

This chain uses TRBV28 with TRBJ2-2; TRBD2 matches at 11 bases. Unmatched junction bases numbered 5, after V lost 9 bases and J lost 5 bases. Looked up from germline, CDR1 is MDHEN and CDR2 is SYDVKM. CDR3 length equals 14 residues. The CDR3 region is CASGLAGGTGELFF. The CDR3 coding sequence is TGTGCCAGTGGCTTAGCGGGGGGGACCGGGGAGCTGTTTTTT.